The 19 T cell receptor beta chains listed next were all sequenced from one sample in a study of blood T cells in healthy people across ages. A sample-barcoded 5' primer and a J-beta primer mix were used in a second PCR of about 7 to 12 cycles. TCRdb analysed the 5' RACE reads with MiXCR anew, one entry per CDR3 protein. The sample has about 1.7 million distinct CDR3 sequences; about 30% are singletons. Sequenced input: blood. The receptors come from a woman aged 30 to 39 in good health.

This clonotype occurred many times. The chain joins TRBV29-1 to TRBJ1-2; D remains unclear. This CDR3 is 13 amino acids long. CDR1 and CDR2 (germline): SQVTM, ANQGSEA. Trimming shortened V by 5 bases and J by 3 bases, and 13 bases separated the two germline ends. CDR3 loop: CSVSRAEDYGYTF. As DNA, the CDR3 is TGCAGCGTTTCTCGGGCAGAGGACTATGGCTACACCTTC.

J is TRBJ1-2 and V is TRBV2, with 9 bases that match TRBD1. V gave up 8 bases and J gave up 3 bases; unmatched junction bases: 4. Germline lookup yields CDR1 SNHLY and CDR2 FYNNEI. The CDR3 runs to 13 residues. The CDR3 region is CASGGQGYYGYTF. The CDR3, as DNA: TGTGCCAGCGGAGGACAGGGGTACTATGGCTACACCTTC.

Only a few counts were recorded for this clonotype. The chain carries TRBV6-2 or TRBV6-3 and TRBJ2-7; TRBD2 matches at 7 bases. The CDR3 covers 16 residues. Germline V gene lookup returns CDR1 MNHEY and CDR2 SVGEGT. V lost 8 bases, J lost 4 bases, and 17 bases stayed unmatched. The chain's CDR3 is CASLKVASGDQYEQYF. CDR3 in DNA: TGTGCCAGCTTAAAAGTTGCGAGCGGGGACCAATACGAGCAGTACTTC.

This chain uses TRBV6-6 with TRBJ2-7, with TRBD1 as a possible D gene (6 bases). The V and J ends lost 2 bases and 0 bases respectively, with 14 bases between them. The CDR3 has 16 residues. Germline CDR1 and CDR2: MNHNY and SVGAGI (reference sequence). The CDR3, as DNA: TGTGCCAGCAGTTACATCCCAGGGGTCGGCTCCTACGAGCAGTACTTC. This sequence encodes CASSYIPGVGSYEQYF.

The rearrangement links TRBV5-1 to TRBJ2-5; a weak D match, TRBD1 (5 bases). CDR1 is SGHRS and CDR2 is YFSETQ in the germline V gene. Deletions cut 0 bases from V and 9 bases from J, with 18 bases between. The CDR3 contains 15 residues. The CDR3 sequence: CASSLGQGRPISQYF. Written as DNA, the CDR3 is TGCGCCAGCAGCTTGGGTCAGGGCAGGCCCATCTCCCAGTACTTC.

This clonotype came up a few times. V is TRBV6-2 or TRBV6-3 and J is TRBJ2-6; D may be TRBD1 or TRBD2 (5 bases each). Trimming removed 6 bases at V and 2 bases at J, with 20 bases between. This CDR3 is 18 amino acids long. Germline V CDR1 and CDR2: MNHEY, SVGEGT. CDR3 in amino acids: CASRLSGGTRTGANVLTF. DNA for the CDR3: TGTGCCAGCAGATTATCTGGGGGAACGCGTACTGGGGCCAACGTCCTGACTTTC.

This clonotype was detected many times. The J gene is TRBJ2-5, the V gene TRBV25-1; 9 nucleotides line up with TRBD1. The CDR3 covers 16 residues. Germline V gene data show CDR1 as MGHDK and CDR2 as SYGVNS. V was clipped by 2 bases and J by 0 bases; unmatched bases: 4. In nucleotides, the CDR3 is TGTGCCAGCAGTGAAAGGACAGGGGAGTACCAAGAGACCCAGTACTTC. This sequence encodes CASSERTGEYQETQYF.

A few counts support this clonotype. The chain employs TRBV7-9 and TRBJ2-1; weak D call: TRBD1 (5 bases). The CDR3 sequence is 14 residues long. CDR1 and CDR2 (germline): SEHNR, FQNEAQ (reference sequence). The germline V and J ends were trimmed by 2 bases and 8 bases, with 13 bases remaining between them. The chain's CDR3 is CASSLLAGFDEQFF. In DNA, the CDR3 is TGTGCCAGCAGCTTACTGGCAGGGTTTGATGAGCAGTTCTTC.

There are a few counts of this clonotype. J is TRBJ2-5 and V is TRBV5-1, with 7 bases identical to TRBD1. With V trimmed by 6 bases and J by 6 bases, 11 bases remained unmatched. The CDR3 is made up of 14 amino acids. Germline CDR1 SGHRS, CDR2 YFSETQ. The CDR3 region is CASNNPGQQKTQYF. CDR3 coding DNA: TGCGCCAGCAACAATCCGGGACAGCAAAAGACCCAGTACTTC.

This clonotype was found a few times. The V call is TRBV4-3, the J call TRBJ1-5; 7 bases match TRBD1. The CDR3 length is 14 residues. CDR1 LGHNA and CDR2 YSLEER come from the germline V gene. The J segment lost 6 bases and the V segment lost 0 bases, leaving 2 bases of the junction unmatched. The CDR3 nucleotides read TGCGCCAGCAGCCAAGAGCCAGGGGGTCAGCCCCAGCATTTT. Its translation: CASSQEPGGQPQHF.

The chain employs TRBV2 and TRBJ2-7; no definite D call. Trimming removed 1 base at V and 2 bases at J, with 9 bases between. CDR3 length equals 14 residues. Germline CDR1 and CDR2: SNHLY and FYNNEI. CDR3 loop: CASSEDVETYEQYF. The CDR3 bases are TGTGCCAGCAGTGAAGATGTAGAAACCTACGAGCAGTACTTC. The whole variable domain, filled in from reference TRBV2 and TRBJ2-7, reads EPEVTQTPSHQVTQMGQEVILRCVPISNHLYFYWYRQILGQKVEFLVSFYNNEISEKSEIFDDQFSVERPDGSNFTLKIRSTKLEDSAMYFCASSEDVETYEQYFGPGTRLTVT.

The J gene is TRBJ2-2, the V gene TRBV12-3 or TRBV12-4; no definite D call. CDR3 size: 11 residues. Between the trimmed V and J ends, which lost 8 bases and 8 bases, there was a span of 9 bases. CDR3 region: CASGIQGELFF. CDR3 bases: TGTGCCAGCGGAATCCAGGGGGAGCTGTTTTTT.

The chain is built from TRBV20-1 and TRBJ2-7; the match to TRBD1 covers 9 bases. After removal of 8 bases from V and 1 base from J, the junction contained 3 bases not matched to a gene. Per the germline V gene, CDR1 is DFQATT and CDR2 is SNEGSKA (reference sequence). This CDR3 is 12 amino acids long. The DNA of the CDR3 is TGCAGTACGGGACAGGGTTCCTACGAGCAGTACTTC. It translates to CSTGQGSYEQYF.

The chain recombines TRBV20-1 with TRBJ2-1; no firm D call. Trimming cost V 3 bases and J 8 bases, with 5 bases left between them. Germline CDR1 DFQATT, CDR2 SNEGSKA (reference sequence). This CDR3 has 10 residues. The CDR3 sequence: CSASGDEQFF. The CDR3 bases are TGCAGTGCTAGTGGCGATGAGCAGTTCTTC.

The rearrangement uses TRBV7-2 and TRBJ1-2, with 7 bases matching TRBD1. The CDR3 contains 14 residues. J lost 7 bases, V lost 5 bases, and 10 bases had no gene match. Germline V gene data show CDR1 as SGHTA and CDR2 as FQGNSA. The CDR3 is CASSTGQSFSGYTF. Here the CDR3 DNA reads TGTGCCAGCAGCACGGGACAGTCTTTTTCTGGCTACACCTTC.

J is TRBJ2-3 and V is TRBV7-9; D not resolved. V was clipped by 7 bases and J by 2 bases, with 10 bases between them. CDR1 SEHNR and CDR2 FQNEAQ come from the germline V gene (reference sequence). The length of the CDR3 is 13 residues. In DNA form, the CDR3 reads TGTGCCAGCACCCTTCTCGTCACAGATACGCAGTATTTT. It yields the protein CASTLLVTDTQYF.

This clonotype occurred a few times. CDR3: CASSVDSSHTEAFF. Written as DNA, the CDR3 is TGTGCCAGCAGCGTGGACAGCTCGCACACTGAAGCTTTCTTT. V gene TRBV7-9 combines with J gene TRBJ1-1; TRBD1 might be the D (6 bases). Germline CDR1 and CDR2: SEHNR and FQNEAQ (reference sequence). The CDR3 is made up of 14 amino acids. V shed 5 bases and J shed 3 bases, with 13 bases lying between them.

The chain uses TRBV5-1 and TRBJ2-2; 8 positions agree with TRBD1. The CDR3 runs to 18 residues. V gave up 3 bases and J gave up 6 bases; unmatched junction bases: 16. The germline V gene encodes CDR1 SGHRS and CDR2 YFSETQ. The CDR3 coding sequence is TGCGCCAGCAGCTCTGAGCCCCGCGGGACAGGAACCTCCGGGGAGCTGTTTTTT. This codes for CASSSEPRGTGTSGELFF.

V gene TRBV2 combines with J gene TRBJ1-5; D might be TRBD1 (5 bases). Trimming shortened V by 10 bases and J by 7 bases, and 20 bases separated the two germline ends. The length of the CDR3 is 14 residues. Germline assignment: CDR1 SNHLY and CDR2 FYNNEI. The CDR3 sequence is CAIKAGGTNQPQHF. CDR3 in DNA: TGTGCCATCAAGGCGGGGGGGACTAACCAGCCCCAGCATTTT.